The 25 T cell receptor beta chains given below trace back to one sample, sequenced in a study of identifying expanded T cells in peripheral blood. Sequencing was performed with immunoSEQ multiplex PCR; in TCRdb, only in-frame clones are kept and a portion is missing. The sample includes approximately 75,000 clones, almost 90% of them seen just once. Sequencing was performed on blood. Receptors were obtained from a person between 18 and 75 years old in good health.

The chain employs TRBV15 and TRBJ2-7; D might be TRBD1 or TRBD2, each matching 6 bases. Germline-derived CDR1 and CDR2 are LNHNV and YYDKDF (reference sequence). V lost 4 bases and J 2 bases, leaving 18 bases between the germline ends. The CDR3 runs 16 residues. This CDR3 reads CATSNPRGGGTYEQYF. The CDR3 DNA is TGTGCCACCAGCAACCCCAGGGGAGGCGGTACCTACGAGCAGTACTTC. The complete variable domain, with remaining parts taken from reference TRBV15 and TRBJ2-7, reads DAMVIQNPRYQVTQFGKPVTLSCSQTLNHNVMYWYQQKSSQAPKLLFHYYDKDFNNEADTPDNFQSRRPNTSFCFLDIRSPGLGDTAMYLCATSNPRGGGTYEQYFGPGTRLTVT.

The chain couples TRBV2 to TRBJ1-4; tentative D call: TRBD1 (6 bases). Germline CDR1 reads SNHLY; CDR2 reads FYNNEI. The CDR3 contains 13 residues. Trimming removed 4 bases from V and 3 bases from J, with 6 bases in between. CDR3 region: CASSGTANEKLFF. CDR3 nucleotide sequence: TGTGCCAGCAGTGGGACAGCTAATGAAAAACTGTTTTTT.

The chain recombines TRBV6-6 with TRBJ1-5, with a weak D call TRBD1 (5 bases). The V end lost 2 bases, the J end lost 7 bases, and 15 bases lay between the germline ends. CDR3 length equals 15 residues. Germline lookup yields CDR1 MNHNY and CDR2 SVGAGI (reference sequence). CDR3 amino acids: CASSYAAQDGQPQHF. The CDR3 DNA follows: TGTGCCAGCAGTTACGCTGCACAGGATGGGCAGCCCCAGCATTTT.

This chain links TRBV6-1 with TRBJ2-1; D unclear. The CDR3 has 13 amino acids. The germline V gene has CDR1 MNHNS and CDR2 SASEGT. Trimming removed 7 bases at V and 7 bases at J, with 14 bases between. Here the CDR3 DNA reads TGTGCCAGCAATTCGGATTGGTATAATGAGCAGTTCTTC. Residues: CASNSDWYNEQFF.

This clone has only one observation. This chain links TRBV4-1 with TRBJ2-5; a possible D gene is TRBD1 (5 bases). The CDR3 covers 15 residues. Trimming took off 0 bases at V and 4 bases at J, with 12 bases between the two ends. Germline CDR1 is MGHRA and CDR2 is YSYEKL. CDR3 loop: CASSQDAVRVETQYF. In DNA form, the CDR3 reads TGCGCCAGCAGCCAAGATGCGGTCAGGGTAGAGACCCAGTACTTC.

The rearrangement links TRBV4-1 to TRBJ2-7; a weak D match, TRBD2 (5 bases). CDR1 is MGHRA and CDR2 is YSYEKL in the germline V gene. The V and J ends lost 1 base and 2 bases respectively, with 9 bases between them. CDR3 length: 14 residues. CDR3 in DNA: TGCGCCAGCAGCCAAGGGTCGGGGACCTACGAGCAGTACTTC. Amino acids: CASSQGSGTYEQYF.

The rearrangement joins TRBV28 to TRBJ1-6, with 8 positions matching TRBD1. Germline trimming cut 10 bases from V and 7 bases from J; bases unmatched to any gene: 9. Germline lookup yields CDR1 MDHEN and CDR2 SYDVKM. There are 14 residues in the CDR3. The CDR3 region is CAILTGEGNSPLHF. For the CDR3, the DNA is TGTGCCATTTTGACAGGGGAAGGCAATTCACCCCTCCACTTT.

The chain's CDR3 is CASSVVAGGPNEQFF. The CDR3 bases are TGTGCCAGCAGCGTTGTCGCGGGGGGGCCCAATGAGCAGTTCTTC. The chain links TRBV9 to TRBJ2-1; 9 nucleotides line up with TRBD2. The junction had 6 bases not matched to a gene; V was cut back by 2 bases and J by 6 bases. There are 15 residues in the CDR3. Germline V CDR1 and CDR2: SGDLS, YYNGEE.

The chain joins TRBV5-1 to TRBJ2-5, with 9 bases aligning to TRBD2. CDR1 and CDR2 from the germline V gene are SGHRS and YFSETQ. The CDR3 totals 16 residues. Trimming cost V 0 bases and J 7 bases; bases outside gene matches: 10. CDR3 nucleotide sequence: TGCGCCAGCAGCTTGGCTTTACAGCGGGGGGCAGGGACCCAGTACTTC. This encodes CASSLALQRGAGTQYF.

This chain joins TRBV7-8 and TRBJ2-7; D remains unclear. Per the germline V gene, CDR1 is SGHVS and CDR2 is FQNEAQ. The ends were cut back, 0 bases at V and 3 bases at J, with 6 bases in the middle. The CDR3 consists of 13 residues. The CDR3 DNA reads TGTGCCAGCAGCTTAGCCACTAACTACGAGCAGTACTTC. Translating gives CASSLATNYEQYF.

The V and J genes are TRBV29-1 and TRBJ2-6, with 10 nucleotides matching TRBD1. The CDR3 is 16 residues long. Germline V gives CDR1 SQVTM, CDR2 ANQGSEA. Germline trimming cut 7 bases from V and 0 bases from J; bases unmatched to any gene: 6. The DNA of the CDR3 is TGCAGCGCCGGGGACAGGGGCCCCTCTGGGGCCAACGTCCTGACTTTC. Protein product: CSAGDRGPSGANVLTF.

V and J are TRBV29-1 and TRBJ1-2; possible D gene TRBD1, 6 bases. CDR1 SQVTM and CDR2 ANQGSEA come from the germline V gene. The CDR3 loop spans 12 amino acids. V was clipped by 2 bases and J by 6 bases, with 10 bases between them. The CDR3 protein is CSVETQGHGYTF. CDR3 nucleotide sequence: TGCAGCGTTGAAACGCAGGGGCATGGCTACACCTTC.

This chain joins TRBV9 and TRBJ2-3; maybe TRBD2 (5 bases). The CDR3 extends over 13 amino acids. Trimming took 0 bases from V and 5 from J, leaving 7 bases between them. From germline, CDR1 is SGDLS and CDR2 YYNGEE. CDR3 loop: CASSVEEGDTQYF. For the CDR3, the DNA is TGTGCCAGCAGCGTAGAAGAGGGAGATACGCAGTATTTT.

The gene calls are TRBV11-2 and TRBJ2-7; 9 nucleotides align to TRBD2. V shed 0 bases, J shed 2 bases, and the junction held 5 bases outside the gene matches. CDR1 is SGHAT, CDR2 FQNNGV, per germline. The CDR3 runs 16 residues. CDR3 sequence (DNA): TGTGCCAGCAGCTTAGAGTTAGCGGGAGCAGCCTACGAGCAGTACTTC. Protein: CASSLELAGAAYEQYF.

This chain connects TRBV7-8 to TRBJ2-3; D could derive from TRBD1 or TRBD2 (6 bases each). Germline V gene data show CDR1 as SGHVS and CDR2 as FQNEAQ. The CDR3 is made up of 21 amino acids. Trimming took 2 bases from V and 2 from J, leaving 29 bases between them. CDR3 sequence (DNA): TGTGCCAGCAGCTTACCGAGGGGGGCGGGGCTCACCGCGGAGAACACAGATACGCAGTATTTT. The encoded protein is CASSLPRGAGLTAENTDTQYF.

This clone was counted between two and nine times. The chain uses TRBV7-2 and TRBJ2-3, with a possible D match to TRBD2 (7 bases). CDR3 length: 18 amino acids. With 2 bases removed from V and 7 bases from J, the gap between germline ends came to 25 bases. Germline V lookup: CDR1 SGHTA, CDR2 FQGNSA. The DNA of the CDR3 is TGTGCCAGCAGCTTAAGGGGGGGGTTTAGCGGCCCCGAGTATACGCAGTATTTT. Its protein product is CASSLRGGFSGPEYTQYF.

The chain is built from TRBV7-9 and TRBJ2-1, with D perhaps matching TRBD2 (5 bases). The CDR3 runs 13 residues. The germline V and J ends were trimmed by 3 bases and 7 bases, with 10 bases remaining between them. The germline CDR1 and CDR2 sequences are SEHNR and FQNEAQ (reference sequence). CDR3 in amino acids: CASSLEAANEQFF. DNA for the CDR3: TGTGCCAGCAGCTTGGAAGCGGCAAATGAGCAGTTCTTC.

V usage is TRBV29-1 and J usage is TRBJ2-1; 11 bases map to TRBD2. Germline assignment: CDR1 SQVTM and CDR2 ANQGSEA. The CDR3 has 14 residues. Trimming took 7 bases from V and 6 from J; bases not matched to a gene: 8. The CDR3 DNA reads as TGCAGCGGTGCCGGGACTAGCGGTCTCAATGAGCAGTTCTTC. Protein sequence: CSGAGTSGLNEQFF.

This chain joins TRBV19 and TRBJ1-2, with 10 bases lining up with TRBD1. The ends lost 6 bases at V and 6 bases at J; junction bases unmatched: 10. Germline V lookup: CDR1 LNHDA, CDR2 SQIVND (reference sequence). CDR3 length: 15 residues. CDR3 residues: CASRPPGTGVNGYTF. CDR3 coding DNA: TGTGCCAGTAGGCCCCCCGGGACAGGGGTTAATGGCTACACCTTC. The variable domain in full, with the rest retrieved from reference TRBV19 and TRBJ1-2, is DGGITQSPKYLFRKEGQNVTLSCEQNLNHDAMYWYRQDPGQGLRLIYYSQIVNDFQKGDIAEGYSVSREKKESFPLTVTSAQKNPTAFYLCASRPPGTGVNGYTFGSGTRLTVV.

CDR3 nucleotides: TGCGCCAGCAGCTTACTAACAGGGGGTATAGGCTACACCTTC. This encodes CASSLLTGGIGYTF. The chain couples TRBV5-1 to TRBJ1-2; 8 bases map to TRBD1. Germline V gene data show CDR1 as SGHRS and CDR2 as YFSETQ. The CDR3 has 14 residues. V lost 2 bases and J lost 8; bases outside the gene matches: 8.

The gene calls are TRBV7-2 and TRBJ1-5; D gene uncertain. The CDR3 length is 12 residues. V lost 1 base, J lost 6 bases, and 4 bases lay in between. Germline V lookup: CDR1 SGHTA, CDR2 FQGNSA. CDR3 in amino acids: CASSLDGQPQHF. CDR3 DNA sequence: TGTGCCAGCAGCTTAGATGGTCAGCCCCAGCATTTT.

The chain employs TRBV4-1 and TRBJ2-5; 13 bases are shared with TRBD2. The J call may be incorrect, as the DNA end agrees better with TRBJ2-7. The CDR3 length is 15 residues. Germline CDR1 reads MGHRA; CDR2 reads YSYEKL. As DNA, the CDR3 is TGCGCCAGCAGCCCTCGGACTAGCGGGGGCGGCGAGCAGTACTTC. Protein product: CASSPRTSGGGEQYF.

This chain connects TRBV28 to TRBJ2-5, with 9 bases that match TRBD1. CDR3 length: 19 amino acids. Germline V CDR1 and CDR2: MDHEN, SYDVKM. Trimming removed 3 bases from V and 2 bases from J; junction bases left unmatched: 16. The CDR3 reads CASSFLAIQTGGGQETQYF. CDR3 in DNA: TGTGCCAGCAGTTTCCTTGCTATTCAGACAGGGGGTGGGCAAGAGACCCAGTACTTC.

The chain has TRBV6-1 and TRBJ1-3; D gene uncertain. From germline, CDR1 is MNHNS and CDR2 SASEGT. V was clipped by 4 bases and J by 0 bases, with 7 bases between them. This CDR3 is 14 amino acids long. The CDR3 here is CASSVAHSGNTIYF. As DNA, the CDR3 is TGTGCCAGCAGTGTGGCACACTCTGGAAACACCATATATTTT.

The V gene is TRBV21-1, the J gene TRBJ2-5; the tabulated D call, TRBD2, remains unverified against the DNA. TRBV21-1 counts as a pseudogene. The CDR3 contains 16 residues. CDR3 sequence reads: CASSTPLKRDQETQYF. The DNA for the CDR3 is TGTGCCAGCAGCACCCCTCTGAAGAGGGACCAAGAGACCCAGTACTTC.